The T cell receptor (beta chain) under discussion was sequenced for a study of CD8 T cells in ankylosing spondylitis. Whole-study findings and limits: Reportedly, disease-linked clones are significantly enriched in ankylosing spondylitis patients' matched synovial fluid. A TCR beta motif made of about eight highly homologous variants seemed typical of ankylosing spondylitis blood. Existing reports had already noted some motif variants in reactive arthritis synovial fluid and blood.

This CDR3 contains 13 residues. Trimming removed 6 bases at V and 5 bases at J, with 14 bases between. Looked up from germline, CDR1 is SNHLY and CDR2 is FYNNEI. MiXCR, applied by TCRdb to the 5' RACE reads, yields one record per CDR3 protein. The repertoire holds tens of thousands of distinct CDR3 sequences, with around 26% as singletons. Of note for this clonotype: Its antigen is unidentified.

The V call is TRBV2, the J call TRBJ2-7; D is possibly TRBD1 (6 bases). The receptor was isolated from a male donor with ankylosing spondylitis or in good health (not recorded which). Sample: blood, either unsorted or a sorted T cell fraction (not recorded which). CDR3 in amino acids: CASSDLNRDEQYV. CDR3 DNA: TGTGCCAGCAGCGACCTAAACAGGGACGAGCAGTACGTC.